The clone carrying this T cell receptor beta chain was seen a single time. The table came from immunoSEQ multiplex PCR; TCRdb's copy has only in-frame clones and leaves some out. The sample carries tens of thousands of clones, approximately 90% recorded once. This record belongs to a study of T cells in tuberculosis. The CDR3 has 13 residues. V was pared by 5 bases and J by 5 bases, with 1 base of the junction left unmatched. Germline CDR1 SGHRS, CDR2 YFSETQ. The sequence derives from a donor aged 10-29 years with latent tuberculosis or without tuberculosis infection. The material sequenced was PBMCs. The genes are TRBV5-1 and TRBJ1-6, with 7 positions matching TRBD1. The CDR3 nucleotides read TGCGCCAGCAGGGGACAGAATAATTCACCCCTCCACTTT. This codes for CASRGQNNSPLHF. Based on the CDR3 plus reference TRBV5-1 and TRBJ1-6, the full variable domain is KAGVTQTPRYLIKTRGQQVTLSCSPISGHRSVSWYQQTPGQGLQFLFEYFSETQRNKGNFPGRFSGRQFSNSRSEMNVSTLELGDSALYLCASRGQNNSPLHFGNGTRLTVT.